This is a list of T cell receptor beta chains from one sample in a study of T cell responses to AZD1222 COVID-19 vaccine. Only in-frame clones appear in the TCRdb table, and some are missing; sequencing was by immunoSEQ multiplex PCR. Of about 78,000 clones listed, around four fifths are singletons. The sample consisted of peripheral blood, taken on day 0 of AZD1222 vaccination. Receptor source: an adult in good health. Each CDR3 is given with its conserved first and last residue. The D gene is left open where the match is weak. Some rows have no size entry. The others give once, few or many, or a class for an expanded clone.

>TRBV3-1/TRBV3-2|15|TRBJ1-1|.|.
CASSSEQSVWAEAFF
TGTGCCAGCAGCTCGGAACAGTCGGTTTGGGCCGAAGCTTTCTTT
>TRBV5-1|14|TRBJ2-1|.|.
CASSLLRPTIEQFF
TGCGCCAGCAGCTTGCTAAGACCCACAATTGAGCAGTTCTTC
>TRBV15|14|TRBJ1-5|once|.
CATSRDSGNQPQHF
TGTGCCACCAGCAGAGACTCAGGGAATCAGCCCCAGCATTTT
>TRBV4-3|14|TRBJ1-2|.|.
CASSQDSGHYGYTF
TGCGCCAGCAGCCAAGATTCAGGGCACTATGGCTACACCTTC
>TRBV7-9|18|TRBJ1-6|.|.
CASSHTGGGWGKNSPLHF
TGTGCCAGCAGCCACACCGGAGGCGGTTGGGGGAAGAATTCACCCCTCCACTTT
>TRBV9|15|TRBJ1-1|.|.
CASSVAGLADTEAFF
TGTGCCAGCAGCGTAGCGGGACTTGCGGACACTGAAGCTTTCTTT
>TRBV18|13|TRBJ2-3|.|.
CASSPTSTDTQYF
TGTGCCAGCTCACCTACTAGCACAGATACGCAGTATTTT
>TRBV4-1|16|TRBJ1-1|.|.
CASSQERAGRNTEAFF
TGCGCCAGCAGCCAAGAACGGGCAGGGAGGAACACTGAAGCTTTCTTT
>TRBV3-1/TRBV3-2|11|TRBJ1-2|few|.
CASSRGRSYTF
TGTGCCAGCAGCCGAGGTCGGAGCTACACCTTC
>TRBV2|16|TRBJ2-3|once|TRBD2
CASSELSGGPTDTQYF
TGTGCCAGCAGTGAACTATCGGGAGGGCCGACAGATACGCAGTATTTT
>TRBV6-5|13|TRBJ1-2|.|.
CASSSRSPYGYTF
TGTGCCAGCAGTTCCAGGAGCCCATATGGCTACACCTTC
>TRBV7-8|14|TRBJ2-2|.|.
CASSMEGRTGELFF
TGTGCCAGCAGCATGGAGGGGCGAACCGGGGAGCTGTTTTTT
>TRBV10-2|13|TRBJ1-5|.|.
CASSEEGNQPQHF
TGCGCCAGCAGTGAAGAAGGCAATCAGCCCCAGCATTTT
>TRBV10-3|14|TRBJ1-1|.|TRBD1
CAISSQGANTEAFF
TGTGCCATCAGCTCACAGGGGGCGAACACTGAAGCTTTCTTT
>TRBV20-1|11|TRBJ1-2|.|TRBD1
CSVGQGYGYTF
TGCAGTGTAGGACAGGGTTATGGCTACACCTTC
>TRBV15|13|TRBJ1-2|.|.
CATSPQGSYGYTF
TGTGCCACCAGCCCCCAGGGGAGCTATGGCTACACCTTC
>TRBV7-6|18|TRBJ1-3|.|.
CASSPRVIGGITGNTIYF
TGTGCCAGCAGCCCTCGCGTAATTGGGGGCATTACTGGAAACACCATATATTTT
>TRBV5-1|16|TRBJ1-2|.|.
CASSLDSPRGPYGYTF
TGCGCCAGCAGCCTCGACAGCCCTCGGGGTCCCTATGGCTACACCTTC
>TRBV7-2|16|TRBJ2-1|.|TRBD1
CASSPGQGRGGNEQFF
TGTGCCAGCAGCCCGGGACAGGGCAGAGGTGGGAATGAGCAGTTCTTC
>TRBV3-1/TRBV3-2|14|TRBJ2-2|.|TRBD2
CASRSGENTGELFF
TGTGCCAGCAGAAGCGGGGAGAACACCGGGGAGCTGTTTTTT
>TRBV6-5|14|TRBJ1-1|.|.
CASSSLLRNTEAFF
TGTGCCAGCAGTTCCCTCCTGAGGAACACTGAAGCTTTCTTT
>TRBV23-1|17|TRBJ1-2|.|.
CASSQSGFRGIVYGYTF
TGCGCCAGCAGTCAATCAGGTTTCAGGGGCATTGTCTATGGCTACACCTTC
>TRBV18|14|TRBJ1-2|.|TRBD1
CASSPGQDVYGYTF
TGTGCCAGCTCACCAGGACAGGATGTCTATGGCTACACCTTC
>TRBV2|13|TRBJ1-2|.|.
CASSVQGRDGYTF
TGTGCCAGCAGTGTGCAGGGGCGCGATGGCTACACCTTC
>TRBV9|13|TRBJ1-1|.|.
CASSQTGNTEAFF
TGTGCCAGCAGCCAGACAGGGAACACTGAAGCTTTCTTT
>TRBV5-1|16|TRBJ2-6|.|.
CASWDGPSSGANVLTF
TGCGCCAGCTGGGACGGCCCTAGCTCTGGGGCCAACGTCCTGACTTTC
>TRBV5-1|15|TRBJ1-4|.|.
CASSLTGSTNEKLFF
TGCGCCAGCAGCCTGACAGGTTCAACTAATGAAAAACTGTTTTTT
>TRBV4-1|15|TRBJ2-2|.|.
CASSQAGLGAGELFF
TGCGCCAGCAGCCAAGCGGGGCTAGGCGCCGGGGAGCTGTTTTTT
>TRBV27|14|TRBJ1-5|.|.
CASSGRRGGQPQHF
TGTGCCAGCAGTGGACGCAGGGGAGGTCAGCCCCAGCATTTT
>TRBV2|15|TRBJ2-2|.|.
CASSSDLSNTGELFF
TGTGCCAGCAGTTCGGACCTCTCGAACACCGGGGAGCTGTTTTTT
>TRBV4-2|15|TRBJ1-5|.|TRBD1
CASSQEGTAHQPQHF
TGTGCCAGCAGCCAAGAAGGGACAGCCCATCAGCCCCAGCATTTT
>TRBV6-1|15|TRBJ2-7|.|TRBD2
CASSETGRGSYEQYF
TGTGCCAGCAGTGAAACGGGGAGGGGCTCCTACGAGCAGTACTTC
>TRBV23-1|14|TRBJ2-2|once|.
CAYNFDLNTGELFF
TGCGCCTATAATTTCGACCTGAACACCGGGGAGCTGTTTTTT
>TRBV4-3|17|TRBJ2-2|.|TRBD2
CASSQGQTSGRAGELFF
TGCGCCAGCAGCCAAGGACAGACTAGCGGGAGGGCGGGGGAGCTGTTTTTT
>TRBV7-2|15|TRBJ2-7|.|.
CASGYEGGGSYEQYF
TGTGCCAGCGGTTACGAGGGGGGGGGCTCCTACGAGCAGTACTTC
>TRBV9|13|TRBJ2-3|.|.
CASSVVGVDTQYF
TGTGCCAGCAGCGTAGTCGGAGTTGATACGCAGTATTTT
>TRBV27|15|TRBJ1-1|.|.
CASSSYHNMNTEAFF
TGTGCCAGCAGTTCCTACCACAACATGAACACTGAAGCTTTCTTT
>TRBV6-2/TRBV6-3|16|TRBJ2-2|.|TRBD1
CASSHGQGAGAGELFF
TGTGCCAGCAGCCACGGACAGGGGGCCGGGGCCGGGGAGCTGTTTTTT
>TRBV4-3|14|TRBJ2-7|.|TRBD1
CASSAYRGNYEQYF
TGCGCCAGCAGCGCCTACAGGGGGAACTACGAGCAGTACTTC
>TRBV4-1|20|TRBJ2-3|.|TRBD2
CASSQESGTSGGPPTDTQYF
TGCGCCAGCAGCCAAGAGTCGGGGACTAGCGGGGGGCCCCCCACAGATACGCAGTATTTT
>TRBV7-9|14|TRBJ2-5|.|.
CASSFTQGRETQYF
TGTGCCAGCAGCTTCACTCAGGGGCGGGAGACCCAGTACTTC
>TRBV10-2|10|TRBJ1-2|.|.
CATRGDGYTF
TGCGCCACCAGGGGCGATGGCTACACCTTC
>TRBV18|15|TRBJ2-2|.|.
CASSLGGLNTGELFF
TGTGCCAGCTCACTGGGGGGCCTCAACACCGGGGAGCTGTTTTTT
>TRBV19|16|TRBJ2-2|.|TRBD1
CASSTPGQWNTGELFF
TGTGCCAGTAGTACCCCGGGACAGTGGAACACCGGGGAGCTGTTTTTT
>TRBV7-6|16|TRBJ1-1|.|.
CASSPSLEGGRTEAFF
TGTGCCAGCAGCCCCAGCTTAGAAGGGGGTAGGACTGAAGCTTTCTTT
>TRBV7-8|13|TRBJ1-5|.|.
CASSSYSNQPQHF
TGTGCCAGCAGCTCATATAGCAATCAGCCCCAGCATTTT